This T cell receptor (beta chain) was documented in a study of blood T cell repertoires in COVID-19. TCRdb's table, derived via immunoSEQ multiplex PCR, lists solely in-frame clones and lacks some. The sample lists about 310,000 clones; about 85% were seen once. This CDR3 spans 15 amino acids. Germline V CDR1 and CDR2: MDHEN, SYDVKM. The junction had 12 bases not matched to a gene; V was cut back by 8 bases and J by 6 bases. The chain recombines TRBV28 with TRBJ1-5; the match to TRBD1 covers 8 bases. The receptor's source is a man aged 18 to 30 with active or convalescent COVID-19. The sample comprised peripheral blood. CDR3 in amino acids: CASGQGGQYAQPQHF. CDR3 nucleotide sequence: TGTGCCAGCGGACAGGGAGGGCAATATGCTCAGCCCCAGCATTTT.